The present TCR beta chain was sequenced within a study of T cell repertoires and HLA-DP antigens. For pre-culture CD4+ samples, the target was fewer than 250,000 T cell genomes. Measured with immunoSEQ multiplex PCR; TCRdb has only the in-frame clones, and not every one. Found here are more than 90,000 clones, over 90% of them singletons; the top ten hold over 0.25%. Study conclusions and caveats: Pre-culture clonality, approximately 0.04, was far below sorted CD137+ clonality of roughly 0.42. Clones undetected before culture averaged about 33% against one allele and around 50% against the other.

The CDR3 length is 13 residues. V lost 4 bases to trimming and J lost 5 bases, with 12 bases between them. CDR1 and CDR2 (germline): SQVTM, ANQGSEA. Average purity of the negatively selected CD4+ T cells was about 98%. A word on this clone: Its specificity is not known.

V and J are TRBV29-1 and TRBJ1-5; tentative D call: TRBD1 (5 bases). The sample was CD4+ T cells from PBMCs. The sequence was obtained from a woman under 30 in good health and CMV-seronegative. The CDR3 bases are TGCAGCGTTGCCCTGGGGGTGGATCAGCCCCAGCATTTT. Its translation is CSVALGVDQPQHF. Filled out from reference TRBV29-1 and TRBJ1-5, the complete variable domain reads SAVISQKPSRDICQRGTSLTIQCQVDSQVTMMFWYRQQPGQSLTLIATANQGSEATYESGFVIDKFPISRPNLTFSTLTVSNMSPEDSSIYLCSVALGVDQPQHFGDGTRLSIL.